The 28 T cell receptor beta chains listed next were all sequenced from one sample in a study of beta chain features in type 1 diabetes. Reverse transcribing all isolated RNA meant expressed TCRB transcripts were sequenced. Some clones are missing from TCRdb's copy, which holds only in-frame ones; the method was immunoSEQ multiplex PCR. The table has a few hundred thousand clones, roughly a fifth seen once. Source material: naive CD4+ T cells from blood. The receptor source for this set is a woman under 30 in good health.

The genes are TRBV4-3 and TRBJ1-2; a weak D match, TRBD1 (5 bases). V was pared by 0 bases and J by 3 bases, with 14 bases between. The germline CDR1 and CDR2 sequences are LGHNA and YSLEER. The CDR3 is 16 residues long. The CDR3 nucleotides read TGCGCCAGCAGCCAAGAAGACGTCGGCAGGGACTATGGCTACACCTTC. Its translation: CASSQEDVGRDYGYTF.

This clone turned up a few times. The chain couples TRBV30 to TRBJ2-5; no clear D. The CDR3 extends over 15 amino acids. Trimming took 3 bases from V and 4 from J, leaving 18 bases between them. Germline CDR1 reads GTSNPN; CDR2 reads SVGIG (reference sequence). CDR3 protein: CAWSPHGVVGETQYF. The DNA of the CDR3 is TGTGCCTGGAGCCCCCACGGAGTCGTCGGAGAGACCCAGTACTTC.

Only a few counts were recorded for this clone. The gene calls are TRBV30 and TRBJ1-1; no definite D call. V was trimmed by 0 bases and J by 2 bases, leaving 13 bases between them. This CDR3 is built from 15 residues. CDR1 and CDR2 from the germline V gene are GTSNPN and SVGIG (reference sequence). The CDR3 protein is CAWSVQVGYNTEAFF. CDR3 nucleotides: TGTGCCTGGAGTGTCCAGGTCGGCTACAACACTGAAGCTTTCTTT.

This clone turned up a few times. The J gene is TRBJ1-5, the V gene TRBV21-1; the table's D call, TRBD1, was not checked against the DNA. TRBV21-1 is a documented pseudogene. CDR3 length equals 15 residues. The CDR3 nucleotides are TGTGCCAGCACCTCGACAGGAGATAGCAATCAGCCCCAGCATTTT. It specifies CASTSTGDSNQPQHF.

V usage is TRBV5-1 and J usage is TRBJ2-1; 11 bases are shared with TRBD2. Per germline, CDR1 SGHRS and CDR2 YFSETQ. This CDR3 spans 15 amino acids. The V gene end was trimmed by 4 bases and the J gene end by 5 bases; junction bases not matched to a gene: 5. CDR3 sequence (DNA): TGCGCCAGCAGCCTGACTAGCGGGGACAACAATGAGCAGTTCTTC. Protein product: CASSLTSGDNNEQFF.

J is TRBJ2-4 and V is TRBV5-6; 10 bases align to TRBD1. From germline, CDR1 is SGHDT and CDR2 YYEEEE. The CDR3 sequence is 15 residues long. The ends lost 4 bases at V and 0 bases at J; junction bases unmatched: 1. The CDR3: CASSRDRGAKNIQYF. The CDR3 DNA reads as TGTGCCAGCAGCCGGGACAGGGGAGCCAAAAACATTCAGTACTTC.

V usage is TRBV9 and J usage is TRBJ2-3; 12 bases are a match to TRBD2. Germline lookup yields CDR1 SGDLS and CDR2 YYNGEE. The CDR3 has 15 residues. With 1 base clipped from V and 5 bases from J, the junction kept 2 bases outside the gene matches. The CDR3, as DNA: TGTGCCAGCAGCGTACTAGCGGGAGGGGAAGATACGCAGTATTTT. This encodes CASSVLAGGEDTQYF. Drawing the rest from reference TRBV9 and TRBJ2-3, the complete variable domain is DSGVTQTPKHLITATGQRVTLRCSPRSGDLSVYWYQQSLDQGLQFLIQYYNGEERAKGNILERFSAQQFPDLHSELNLSSLELGDSALYFCASSVLAGGEDTQYFGPGTRLTVL.

The chain has TRBV7-2 and TRBJ2-5; TRBD1 matches at 7 bases. V lost 5 bases to trimming and J lost 4 bases; unmatched junction nucleotides: 10. Germline lookup yields CDR1 SGHTA and CDR2 FQGNSA. This CDR3 contains 15 residues. CDR3 protein: CASSPGTAQGETQYF. The CDR3 region has the DNA TGTGCCAGCAGCCCTGGGACAGCCCAGGGAGAGACCCAGTACTTC.

The V and J genes are TRBV29-1 and TRBJ1-1, with TRBD1 identical over 8 bases. Germline V gene data show CDR1 as SQVTM and CDR2 as ANQGSEA. This CDR3 is built from 15 residues. V lost 0 bases to trimming and J lost 5 bases; unmatched junction nucleotides: 8. CDR3 protein: CSVEEGQGARTEAFF. DNA of the CDR3: TGCAGCGTTGAAGAGGGTCAGGGGGCGAGGACTGAAGCTTTCTTT. Looking up the rest from reference TRBV29-1 and TRBJ1-1 gives the full variable domain: SAVISQKPSRDICQRGTSLTIQCQVDSQVTMMFWYRQQPGQSLTLIATANQGSEATYESGFVIDKFPISRPNLTFSTLTVSNMSPEDSSIYLCSVEEGQGARTEAFFGQGTRLTVV.

There are a few counts of this clone. The chain has TRBV5-4 and TRBJ2-7; 8 bases map to TRBD2. The germline V gene has CDR1 SGHNT and CDR2 YYREEE (reference sequence). This CDR3 is built from 16 residues. With V trimmed by 4 bases and J by 5 bases, 14 bases remained unmatched. The CDR3 is CASSPVAGQTWNEQYF. CDR3 DNA: TGTGCCAGCAGCCCAGTAGCGGGGCAGACTTGGAACGAGCAGTACTTC.

This clone came up a few times. This CDR3 reads CASSHDPSGTGSTGELFF. In DNA form, the CDR3 reads TGCGCCAGCAGCCATGATCCCTCCGGGACAGGGAGCACCGGGGAGCTGTTTTTT. This sequence joins TRBV4-3 and TRBJ2-2, with 9 positions matching TRBD1. The J segment lost 4 bases and the V segment lost 3 bases, leaving 12 bases of the junction unmatched. The CDR3 runs 18 residues. The germline gives CDR1 LGHNA, CDR2 YSLEER.

V and J are TRBV29-1 and TRBJ2-2, with 8 bases fitting TRBD1. CDR1 SQVTM and CDR2 ANQGSEA come from the germline V gene. After removal of 3 bases from V and 5 bases from J, the junction contained 2 bases not matched to a gene. The CDR3 contains 13 residues. The CDR3 spells CSVDRGRTGELFF. CDR3 DNA sequence: TGCAGCGTTGACAGGGGGCGAACCGGGGAGCTGTTTTTT.

The chain recombines TRBV19 with TRBJ2-6; D call uncertain. Trimming pared 3 bases from V and 2 bases from J, leaving 5 bases between. In germline, CDR1 is LNHDA, CDR2 SQIVND (reference sequence). The CDR3 extends over 14 amino acids. Written as DNA, the CDR3 is TGTGCCAGTAGTATCCTCCCTGGGGCCAACGTCCTGACTTTC. Amino acids: CASSILPGANVLTF.

This clone has more than one count but fewer than ten. The V call is TRBV21-1, the J call TRBJ2-3; the table assigns TRBD2, which was not confirmed against the DNA. TRBV21-1 is an annotated pseudogene. CDR3 size: 16 residues. CDR3 amino acids: CASRLRGGNLTDTQYF. CDR3 DNA: TGTGCCAGCCGTCTTAGGGGCGGGAACCTCACAGATACGCAGTATTTT.

V is TRBV5-1 and J is TRBJ2-2; D call uncertain. Trimming shortened V by 2 bases and J by 3 bases, and 17 bases separated the two germline ends. The germline gives CDR1 SGHRS, CDR2 YFSETQ. CDR3 length: 17 amino acids. CDR3 in DNA: TGCGCCAGCAGCTTCGCTGGCTTATCGGCGGACACCGGGGAGCTGTTTTTT. Its protein product is CASSFAGLSADTGELFF. Complete variable domain (other parts from reference TRBV5-1 and TRBJ2-2): KAGVTQTPRYLIKTRGQQVTLSCSPISGHRSVSWYQQTPGQGLQFLFEYFSETQRNKGNFPGRFSGRQFSNSRSEMNVSTLELGDSALYLCASSFAGLSADTGELFFGEGSRLTVL.

The chain has TRBV9 and TRBJ1-1; no clear D gene. There are 15 residues in the CDR3. The germline gives CDR1 SGDLS, CDR2 YYNGEE. Trimming pared 0 bases from V and 5 bases from J, leaving 14 bases between. CDR3 protein: CASSVGENTLTEAFF. In DNA, the CDR3 is TGTGCCAGCAGCGTAGGAGAGAATACTTTAACTGAAGCTTTCTTT.

There are a few counts of this clone. The V call is TRBV29-1, the J call TRBJ1-1; TRBD1 aligns across 8 bases. The ends lost 6 bases at V and 0 bases at J; junction bases unmatched: 9. This CDR3 is built from 15 residues. CDR1 is SQVTM, CDR2 ANQGSEA, per germline. DNA for the CDR3: TGCAGCGTGCGTGCAGGGGGCGAAATGAACACTGAAGCTTTCTTT. Its protein is CSVRAGGEMNTEAFF.

The gene calls are TRBV19 and TRBJ2-5; D gene uncertain. CDR1 LNHDA and CDR2 SQIVND come from the germline V gene (reference sequence). Trimming shortened V by 3 bases and J by 5 bases, and 13 bases separated the two germline ends. The CDR3 spans 14 residues. The CDR3 region is CASSMVLERETQYF. CDR3 DNA sequence: TGTGCCAGTAGTATGGTCTTAGAGAGGGAGACCCAGTACTTC.

The DNA for the CDR3 is TGTGCCTGGAGTACCCTTTCAAAACGGAGGCAGTACTTC. Encoded protein: CAWSTLSKRRQYF. The chain combines TRBV30 with TRBJ2-7; no firm D call. Germline V gene data show CDR1 as GTSNPN and CDR2 as SVGIG (reference sequence). There are 13 residues in the CDR3. Trimming cost V 2 bases and J 9 bases, with 17 bases left between them.

The V and J genes are TRBV29-1 and TRBJ2-3; possible D gene TRBD2, 5 bases. The CDR3 totals 15 residues. Germline V gives CDR1 SQVTM, CDR2 ANQGSEA. With 4 bases removed from V and 5 bases from J, the gap between germline ends came to 19 bases. CDR3 bases: TGCAGCGTTGGAGGGATAAGCCATTGGGGAGATACGCAGTATTTT. Amino acid sequence: CSVGGISHWGDTQYF.

V is TRBV14 and J is TRBJ2-7, with 8 bases fitting TRBD1. The length of the CDR3 is 16 residues. The V and J ends lost 3 bases and 4 bases, in that order; junction bases with no gene match: 11. Looked up from germline, CDR1 is SGHDN and CDR2 is FVKESK. The CDR3 DNA is TGTGCCAGCAGCCAGTTGGCTGGACAGGGAGGTTACGAGCAGTACTTC. Residues: CASSQLAGQGGYEQYF.

The rearrangement joins TRBV19 to TRBJ2-6; D is undetermined. From germline, CDR1 is LNHDA and CDR2 SQIVND (reference sequence). This CDR3 has 17 residues. The V and J ends lost 6 bases and 4 bases respectively, with 19 bases between them. CDR3 DNA: TGTGCCAGTAGCCCGGCTGGAGCACTATCCGGGGCCAACGTCCTGACTTTC. Its translation: CASSPAGALSGANVLTF. Combining the CDR3 with reference TRBV19 and TRBJ2-6 gives the whole variable domain DGGITQSPKYLFRKEGQNVTLSCEQNLNHDAMYWYRQDPGQGLRLIYYSQIVNDFQKGDIAEGYSVSREKKESFPLTVTSAQKNPTAFYLCASSPAGALSGANVLTFGAGSRLTVL.

This chain links TRBV5-4 with TRBJ2-6; D might be TRBD1 (6 bases). CDR1 SGHNT and CDR2 YYREEE come from the germline V gene (reference sequence). The V and J ends lost 0 bases and 0 bases respectively, with 13 bases between them. This CDR3 spans 18 amino acids. As DNA, the CDR3 is TGTGCCAGCAGCTTGGGGGCCGGGACAAACTCTGGGGCCAACGTCCTGACTTTC. This translates into CASSLGAGTNSGANVLTF.

The gene calls are TRBV15 and TRBJ2-7, with a weak D call TRBD2 (5 bases). Trimming cost V 0 bases and J 4 bases, with 13 bases left between them. The CDR3 is 15 amino acids. Germline CDR1 and CDR2: LNHNV and YYDKDF (reference sequence). CDR3 nucleotide sequence: TGTGCCACCAGCAGAGAGCCGGGATTCGGATACGAGCAGTACTTC. Residues: CATSREPGFGYEQYF.

The chain couples TRBV7-2 to TRBJ2-3; D ambiguous. Germline-derived CDR1 and CDR2 are SGHTA and FQGNSA. This CDR3 is 12 amino acids long. With 3 bases removed from V and 5 bases from J, the gap between germline ends came to 6 bases. CDR3 amino acids: CASSFVVDTQYF. CDR3 nucleotide sequence: TGTGCCAGCAGCTTTGTCGTAGATACGCAGTATTTT.

The CDR3, as DNA: TGTGCCAGTAGTATGTTGAGGAACACTGAAGCTTTCTTT. This translates into CASSMLRNTEAFF. The chain combines TRBV19 with TRBJ1-1; D gene unclear. This CDR3 is built from 13 residues. Trimming stripped 3 bases from V and 1 base from J, with 6 bases between. Germline CDR1 LNHDA, CDR2 SQIVND (reference sequence).

This sequence joins TRBV4-1 and TRBJ2-1, with D perhaps TRBD1 (6 bases). Germline values: CDR1 MGHRA, CDR2 YSYEKL. Trimming stripped 1 base from V and 2 bases from J, with 9 bases between. The CDR3 contains 15 residues. Written as DNA, the CDR3 is TGCGCCAGCAGCCAAGGTAGGGGGACCTACAATGAGCAGTTCTTC. Translated: CASSQGRGTYNEQFF.

Only a few counts were recorded for this clone. This chain links TRBV5-4 with TRBJ2-7, with TRBD1 matching over 8 bases. V dropped 7 bases and J dropped 3; count of bases not matched to a gene: 3. Per germline, CDR1 SGHNT and CDR2 YYREEE (reference sequence). The CDR3 runs to 12 residues. The CDR3 DNA reads as TGTGCCAGCGGACAGGGATGCTACGAGCAGTACTTC. It yields the protein CASGQGCYEQYF.